The entry below describes one TCR beta chain. This sample was taken from a study of shared clonotypes between healthy human individuals. The CDR3 covers 15 residues. V lost 9 bases to trimming and J lost 0 bases, with 14 bases between them. Germline CDR1 and CDR2: LNHDA and SQIVND (reference sequence). Clones were sequenced by immunoSEQ multiplex PCR, and TCRdb holds only the in-frame ones, with some missing. Of over 400,000 clones detected, almost 80% appear once; the ten largest clones hold around 12%. The chain carries TRBV19 and TRBJ2-2, with D perhaps matching TRBD2 (6 bases). The TCR sequence derives from a woman aged 40 to 49 in good health. Some clones in this sample may be carry-over from other donors' samples. Input material: PBMCs. This CDR3 is CASRGLNANTGELFF. In DNA form, the CDR3 reads TGTGCCAGCCGAGGACTAAACGCGAACACCGGGGAGCTGTTTTTT.